The present T cell receptor (beta chain) was sequenced within a study of blood T cell repertoires in COVID-19. Study-wide context: PBMCs, B-cell-depleted T cells, or T cells provided the cDNA or gDNA that made up the material.

Study processing details: Reference gene primer amplification yielded estimated nucleated cell counts. Data came from immunoSEQ multiplex PCR; TCRdb stores just in-frame clones and leaves some out. V, J and clone size reflect that table, while D and trimming were determined from the DNA. Among 300,000 to 350,000 clones, roughly 87% were seen once, and the ten largest hold 1%. This clone was seen a single time. This TCR was sampled from a woman aged 25 to 39 who had recovered from COVID-19. Sequenced material: PBMCs or T cells enriched from blood (not recorded which).

The CDR3 coding sequence is TGTGCTAGTGGTTTGGGTGGCGGGGGCCTCAATGAGCAGTTCTTC. Amino acids: CASGLGGGGLNEQFF. This chain uses TRBV12-5 with TRBJ2-1; possibly TRBD2 for D (7 bases). The V gene lost 1 base and the J gene lost 6 bases, with 13 bases spanning the gap. This CDR3 comprises 15 residues. From germline, CDR1 is LGHNT and CDR2 FRNRAP.